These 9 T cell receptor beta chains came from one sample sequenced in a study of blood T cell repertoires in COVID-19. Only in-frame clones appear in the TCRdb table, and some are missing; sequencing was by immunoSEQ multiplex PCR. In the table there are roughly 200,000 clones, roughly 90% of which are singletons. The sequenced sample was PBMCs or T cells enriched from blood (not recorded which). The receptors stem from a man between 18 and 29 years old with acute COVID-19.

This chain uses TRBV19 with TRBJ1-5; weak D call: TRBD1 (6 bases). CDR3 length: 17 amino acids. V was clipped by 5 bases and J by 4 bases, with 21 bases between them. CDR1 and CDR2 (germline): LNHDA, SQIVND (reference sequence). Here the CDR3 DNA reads TGTGCCAGTAGTGCGCCCCTGCACGGACAGCCTAATCAGCCCCAGCATTTT. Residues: CASSAPLHGQPNQPQHF. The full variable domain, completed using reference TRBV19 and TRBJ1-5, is DGGITQSPKYLFRKEGQNVTLSCEQNLNHDAMYWYRQDPGQGLRLIYYSQIVNDFQKGDIAEGYSVSREKKESFPLTVTSAQKNPTAFYLCASSAPLHGQPNQPQHFGDGTRLSIL.

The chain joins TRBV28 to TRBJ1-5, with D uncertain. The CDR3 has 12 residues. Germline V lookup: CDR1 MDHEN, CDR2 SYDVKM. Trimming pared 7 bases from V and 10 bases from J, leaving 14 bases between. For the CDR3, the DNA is TGTGCCAGCAACGGCGGGTTGAGACCCCAGCATTTT. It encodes CASNGGLRPQHF. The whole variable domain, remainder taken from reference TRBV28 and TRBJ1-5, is DVKVTQSSRYLVKRTGEKVFLECVQDMDHENMFWYRQDPGLGLRLIYFSYDVKMKEKGDIPEGYSVSREKKERFSLILESASTNQTSMYLCASNGGLRPQHFGDGTRLSIL.

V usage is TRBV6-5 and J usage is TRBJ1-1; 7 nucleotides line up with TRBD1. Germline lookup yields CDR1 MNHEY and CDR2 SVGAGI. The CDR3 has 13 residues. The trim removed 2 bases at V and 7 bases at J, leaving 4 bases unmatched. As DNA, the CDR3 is TGTGCCAGCAGTTACGACAGGGAACTTGAAGCTTTCTTT. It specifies CASSYDRELEAFF.

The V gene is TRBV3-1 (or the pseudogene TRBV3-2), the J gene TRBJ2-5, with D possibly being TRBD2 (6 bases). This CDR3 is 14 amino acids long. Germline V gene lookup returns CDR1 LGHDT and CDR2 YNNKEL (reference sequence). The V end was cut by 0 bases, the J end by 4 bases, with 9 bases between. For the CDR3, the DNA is TGTGCCAGCAGCCAAGATTCCGGGGGAGAGACCCAGTACTTC. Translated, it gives CASSQDSGGETQYF.

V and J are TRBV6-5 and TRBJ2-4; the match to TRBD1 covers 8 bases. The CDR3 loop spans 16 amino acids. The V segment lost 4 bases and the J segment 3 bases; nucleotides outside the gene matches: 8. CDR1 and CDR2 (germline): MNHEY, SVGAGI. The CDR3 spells CASSSGQGGGKNIQYF. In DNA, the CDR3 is TGTGCCAGCAGTTCAGGACAGGGAGGAGGCAAAAACATTCAGTACTTC.

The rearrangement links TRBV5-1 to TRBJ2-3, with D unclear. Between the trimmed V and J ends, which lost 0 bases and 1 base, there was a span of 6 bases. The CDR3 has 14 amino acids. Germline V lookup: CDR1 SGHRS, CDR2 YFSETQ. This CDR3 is CASSLASGTDTQYF. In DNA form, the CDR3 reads TGCGCCAGCAGCTTGGCCTCGGGCACAGATACGCAGTATTTT.

The CDR3 spells CATEEGGRSEAFF. The CDR3, as DNA: TGCGCCACCGAGGAAGGGGGCCGGAGCGAAGCTTTCTTT. This sequence joins TRBV10-2 and TRBJ1-1; 7 bases match TRBD1. The CDR3 is 13 amino acids. V was clipped by 10 bases and J by 8 bases; unmatched bases: 13. CDR1 and CDR2 from the germline V gene are WSHSY and SAAADI.

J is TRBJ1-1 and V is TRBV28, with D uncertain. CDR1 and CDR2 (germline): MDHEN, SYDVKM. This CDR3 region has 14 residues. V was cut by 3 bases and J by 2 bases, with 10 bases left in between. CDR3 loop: CASSFFRDNTEAFF. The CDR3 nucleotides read TGTGCCAGCAGTTTCTTCCGGGATAACACTGAAGCTTTCTTT.

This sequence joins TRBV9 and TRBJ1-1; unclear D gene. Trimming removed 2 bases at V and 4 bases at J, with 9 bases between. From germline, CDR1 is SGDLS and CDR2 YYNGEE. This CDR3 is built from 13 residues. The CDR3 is CASSVGVGTEAFF. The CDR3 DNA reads TGTGCCAGCAGCGTGGGAGTTGGCACTGAAGCTTTCTTT. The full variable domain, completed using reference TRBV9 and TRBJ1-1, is DSGVTQTPKHLITATGQRVTLRCSPRSGDLSVYWYQQSLDQGLQFLIQYYNGEERAKGNILERFSAQQFPDLHSELNLSSLELGDSALYFCASSVGVGTEAFFGQGTRLTVV.